Listed below are T cell receptor beta chains from one sample, sequenced in a study of T cell responses to AZD1222 COVID-19 vaccine. TCRdb's table, derived via immunoSEQ multiplex PCR, lists solely in-frame clones and lacks some. Counted here are roughly 130,000 clones, 92% occurring once; the ten biggest clones make up around 3.2%. Sequenced material: peripheral blood, taken on day 0 of AZD1222 vaccination. These TCRs come from an adult in good health. Each CDR3 is given with its conserved first and last residue. The order of the fields is J gene, V gene, clone size, D gene, CDR3 protein, CDR3 DNA. D genes are given only for firm matches. Expanded clones get a size class; other rows say once, few or many, or leave the size out.

TRBJ2-2	TRBV12-5	-	-	CASGSKQGNTGELFF	TGTGCTAGTGGTTCGAAACAGGGGAACACCGGGGAGCTGTTTTTT
TRBJ1-1	TRBV4-1	-	TRBD1	CASSPRQGGNTEAFF	TGCGCCAGCAGCCCCAGACAGGGGGGGAACACTGAAGCTTTCTTT
TRBJ1-6	TRBV5-1	-	-	CASSLELGQNNSPLHF	TGCGCCAGCAGCTTGGAGTTAGGTCAGAATAATTCACCCCTCCACTTT
TRBJ1-2	TRBV7-8	once	-	CASSRQWRDYGYTF	TGTGCCAGCAGCCGTCAGTGGCGGGACTATGGCTACACCTTC
TRBJ2-1	TRBV11-3	-	-	CASSSSWSYNEQFF	TGTGCCAGCAGCTCATCCTGGTCCTACAATGAGCAGTTCTTC
TRBJ2-3	TRBV7-2	-	TRBD2	CASSFPTSGRSSTDTQYF	TGTGCCAGCAGCTTCCCAACCAGCGGGAGGAGCAGCACAGATACGCAGTATTTT
TRBJ2-5	TRBV24-1	-	TRBD1	CATSDEGADETQYF	TGTGCCACCAGTGATGAGGGGGCGGATGAGACCCAGTACTTC
TRBJ1-2	TRBV27	-	-	CASSLSAARGNYGYTF	TGTGCCAGCAGTTTATCGGCGGCCAGGGGAAACTATGGCTACACCTTC
TRBJ1-2	TRBV5-1	-	-	CASSLEHYGYTF	TGCGCCAGCAGCTTGGAACACTATGGCTACACCTTC
TRBJ2-7	TRBV5-8	-	TRBD2	CASSSPGLAGVFYEQYF	TGTGCCAGCAGCTCGCCGGGACTAGCGGGAGTTTTCTACGAGCAGTACTTC
TRBJ2-1	TRBV6-5	-	TRBD2	CASTPSGSRNEQFF	TGTGCCAGCACCCCTAGCGGGAGCAGGAATGAGCAGTTCTTC
TRBJ1-3	TRBV5-1	-	TRBD1	CASNRQPGQGLGNTIYF	TGCGCCAGCAACCGCCAACCGGGACAGGGACTTGGAAACACCATATATTTT
TRBJ2-3	TRBV11-2	-	-	CASRLRDTQYF	TGTGCCAGCAGACTCAGAGATACGCAGTATTTT
TRBJ1-1	TRBV6-5	-	-	CASSYEVRANTEAFF	TGTGCCAGCAGTTACGAGGTCAGGGCGAACACTGAAGCTTTCTTT
TRBJ2-2	TRBV4-3	-	TRBD2	CASSQDNRGLASTGELFF	TGCGCCAGCAGCCAAGATAATAGGGGACTAGCGAGCACCGGGGAGCTGTTTTTT
TRBJ1-3	TRBV28	-	TRBD1	CASSSGGQLYPGNTIYF	TGTGCCAGCAGTTCCGGGGGACAGCTTTATCCAGGAAACACCATATATTTT
TRBJ2-1	TRBV12-5	-	-	CASGLPAKTSIADNEQFF	TGTGCTAGTGGTTTGCCCGCCAAGACTAGTATCGCTGACAATGAGCAGTTCTTC
TRBJ2-5	TRBV3-1/TRBV3-2	few	-	CASSQAGLKTQYF	TGTGCCAGCAGCCAAGCAGGGTTGAAGACCCAGTACTTC
TRBJ2-2	TRBV4-2	-	TRBD2	CASSQILAGVGTDGELFF	TGTGCCAGCAGCCAGATACTAGCGGGAGTAGGGACGGACGGGGAGCTGTTTTTT
TRBJ1-4	TRBV19	-	TRBD1	CASRRDRGPEKLFF	TGTGCCAGTAGACGGGACAGGGGTCCTGAAAAACTGTTTTTT
TRBJ1-3	TRBV19	-	-	CASMIQASGNTIYF	TGTGCCAGTATGATACAGGCCTCTGGAAACACCATATATTTT
TRBJ2-7	TRBV30	once	TRBD1	CAWSVPGQLVEQYF	TGTGCCTGGAGTGTCCCGGGACAGCTTGTTGAGCAGTACTTC
TRBJ2-1	TRBV4-3	-	TRBD2	CASSQAVGGLYNEQFF	TGCGCCAGCAGCCAAGCAGTGGGAGGGCTCTACAATGAGCAGTTCTTC
TRBJ1-1	TRBV29-1	-	-	CSVEGGGETEAFF	TGCAGCGTTGAGGGGGGAGGGGAAACTGAAGCTTTCTTT
TRBJ2-3	TRBV25-1	-	-	CASSGGRTPGTDTQYF	TGTGCCAGCAGTGGGGGGAGGACTCCTGGCACAGATACGCAGTATTTT
TRBJ1-4	TRBV28	-	TRBD1	CASTPRDRSTNEKLFF	TGTGCCAGCACCCCCAGGGACAGGTCAACTAATGAAAAACTGTTTTTT
TRBJ1-4	TRBV30	-	-	CAWSVRGGARKEKLFF	TGTGCCTGGAGTGTACGGGGGGGCGCGAGGAAAGAAAAACTGTTTTTT
TRBJ2-7	TRBV5-1	few	-	CASSWGLSVGRTAVEQYF	TGCGCCAGCAGCTGGGGATTGTCGGTCGGCAGAACAGCGGTCGAGCAGTACTTC
TRBJ2-7	TRBV18	-	-	CASSPPPGDYEQYF	TGTGCCAGCTCACCACCGCCAGGGGATTACGAGCAGTACTTC
TRBJ1-2	TRBV19	-	-	CASSGADRNYGYTF	TGTGCCAGTAGTGGGGCGGACAGAAACTATGGCTACACCTTC
TRBJ1-4	TRBV28	-	-	CATLGDDEKLFF	TGTGCCACCCTGGGGGACGACGAAAAACTGTTTTTT
TRBJ1-6	TRBV5-1	-	TRBD1	CASSSGPGTESPLHF	TGCGCCAGCAGCTCTGGTCCCGGGACAGAGTCACCCCTCCACTTT
TRBJ2-2	TRBV19	-	TRBD2	CASSIMKSRGSGRVGELFF	TGTGCCAGTAGTATAATGAAGTCCCGCGGAAGCGGGAGGGTCGGGGAGCTGTTTTTT
TRBJ1-2	TRBV5-1	-	-	CASSPIRENYGYTF	TGCGCCAGCAGCCCAATCAGGGAAAACTATGGCTACACCTTC
TRBJ2-5	TRBV14	-	-	CASSQDPGPQETQYF	TGTGCCAGCAGCCAAGATCCTGGCCCTCAAGAGACCCAGTACTTC
TRBJ1-1	TRBV29-1	-	-	CSATSGQMNTEAFF	TGCAGCGCCACCTCCGGACAGATGAACACTGAAGCTTTCTTT
TRBJ2-5	TRBV11-2	-	TRBD2	CASSFRLAGGPLPQETQYF	TGTGCCAGCAGCTTTCGACTAGCGGGAGGGCCGTTACCGCAAGAGACCCAGTACTTC
TRBJ2-1	TRBV5-5	-	-	CASSPPRHEQFF	TGTGCCAGCAGTCCCCCACGGCATGAGCAGTTCTTC
TRBJ1-2	TRBV7-6	-	TRBD1	CASSSTLAATGYYGYTF	TGTGCCAGCAGCTCCACATTAGCCGCGACAGGGTACTATGGCTACACCTTC
TRBJ2-1	TRBV10-3	-	-	CAISVRHGDNEQFF	TGTGCCATCAGTGTTCGGCACGGGGACAATGAGCAGTTCTTC
TRBJ2-2	TRBV15	-	-	CATSRVPGELFF	TGTGCCACCAGCAGAGTCCCCGGGGAGCTGTTTTTT
TRBJ1-2	TRBV28	-	TRBD1	CASRDWTGGNNLNYGYTF	TGTGCCAGCAGGGACTGGACAGGGGGGAACAATCTAAACTATGGCTACACCTTC